This T cell receptor beta chain was sequenced in a study of blood T cell repertoires in COVID-19. Study as a whole: Samples of COVID-19 (acute and convalescent) were obtained from the United States, Italy and Spain. Nucleic acid was either cDNA or gDNA, and it came from T cells, B-cell-depleted T cells, or PBMCs.

Germline CDR1 reads SGHKS; CDR2 reads YYEKEE (reference sequence). The CDR3 is 13 amino acids. V lost 4 bases to trimming and J lost 7 bases, with 15 bases between them. Seattle participants joined during active infection and were tracked over time. Per the authors' pipeline: Estimation of nucleated cell counts was performed using reference gene primer amplification. Assay used: immunoSEQ multiplex PCR; TCRdb lists only in-frame clones, some missing. The V and J calls and clone size were taken over from that table, and D and trimming were inferred from the DNA. The sample lists about 56,000 clones; roughly 89% were seen once.

The sequenced sample consisted of peripheral blood. V is TRBV5-5 and J is TRBJ2-7; perhaps TRBD2 as D (5 bases). The sequence came from a woman in her sixties or seventies with COVID-19, enrolled during active disease. CDR3 sequence: CASSQAPGREQYF. The CDR3 DNA follows: TGTGCCAGCAGCCAAGCACCGGGAAGGGAGCAGTACTTC.